This T cell receptor (beta chain) was observed in a study of control samples from healthy donors and cancer patients. The sample holds one count of this clone. Germline V gives CDR1 MNHEY, CDR2 SVGAGI. CDR3 length equals 15 residues. V dropped 0 bases and J dropped 8 bases, with 14 bases sitting between them. TCRdb keeps only in-frame clones here, not all; method: immunoSEQ multiplex PCR. The sample shows tens of thousands of clones, around four fifths of them seen only once. The sequencing sample was made of blood. This receptor was taken from a man in his 60s in good health. The V and J genes are TRBV6-5 and TRBJ2-1; D is unresolved. This chain's CDR3 is CASSYSGRSRDEQFF. The CDR3 DNA follows: TGTGCCAGCAGTTACTCCGGACGGAGTAGGGATGAGCAGTTCTTC.